This TCR beta chain originates from a study of type 1 regulatory T cells. Across the study: This in vitro CD4 product, T-allo10, is enriched for Tr1 cells and alloantigen-specific. Study results and caveats: Compared with non-Tr1 cells, Tr1 cells showed a narrower TCR repertoire.

Via MiXCR, TCRdb re-called the reads, giving one row per CDR3 protein. Among roughly 65,000 distinct CDR3 sequences listed, approximately 47% were seen once. Of note for this clonotype: The antigen is not known.

V was clipped by 1 base and J by 6 bases, with 10 bases between them. Germline CDR1 reads SGHRS; CDR2 reads YFSETQ. The CDR3 extends over 14 amino acids. This sequence joins TRBV5-1 and TRBJ1-4; D perhaps matches TRBD1 (5 bases). This TCR came from a human donor in good health. Material: cultured non-Tr1 T cells, either the whole culture or a sorted T cell fraction (not recorded which). For the CDR3, the DNA is TGCGCCAGCAGCTTGCAGGGAAAGGATGAAAAACTGTTTTTT. It yields the protein CASSLQGKDEKLFF.